The 19 T cell receptor beta chains reported below all come from one sample, sequenced in a study of blood T cells in healthy people across ages. The authors ran a second PCR of roughly 6 to 12 cycles using a sample-barcoded 5' primer and a J-beta primer mix. Each CDR3 protein gets one entry after TCRdb re-called the 5' RACE reads with MiXCR. The data contain over 1,500,000 distinct CDR3 sequences, 30% to 40% of them singletons. The sample consisted of blood. The receptors stem from a human donor in good health.

On this clonotype itself: At one of its ends the junction is not consistent with the germline gene, which may arise from a read error. V gene TRBV5-1 combines with J gene TRBJ2-7, with D maybe TRBD1 (6 bases). The CDR3 runs to 19 residues. Per germline, CDR1 SGHRS and CDR2 YFSETQ. The CDR3 DNA reads TGCGTCAGCAGCTTGGGACCCACAGGGACCACAATCTCCAACTACGAGCAGTACTTC. Residues: CVSSLGPTGTTISNYEQYF.

V usage is TRBV20-1 and J usage is TRBJ1-5; tentatively, D is TRBD1 (6 bases). V was clipped by 8 bases and J by 3 bases, with 14 bases between them. The CDR3 spans 13 residues. Germline CDR1 reads DFQATT; CDR2 reads SNEGSKA (reference sequence). The CDR3 nucleotides read TGCAGTACAGGGTTAATCGACAATCAGCCCCAGCATTTT. As protein: CSTGLIDNQPQHF.

This clonotype showed up just a few times. The chain combines TRBV18 with TRBJ2-7, with a possible D match to TRBD1 (7 bases). The V end lost 3 bases, the J end lost 6 bases, and 18 bases lay between the germline ends. Germline V gene lookup returns CDR1 KGHSH and CDR2 LQKENI. This CDR3 region has 15 residues. CDR3 nucleotides: TGTGCCAGCTCACCCCCCGCACGACAGGGAGGCGAGCAGTACTTC. Translating it yields CASSPPARQGGEQYF.

The chain uses TRBV4-1 and TRBJ2-7, with D unresolved. There are 15 residues in the CDR3. Germline V lookup: CDR1 MGHRA, CDR2 YSYEKL. V lost 2 bases, J lost 7 bases, and 18 bases lay in between. CDR3 loop: CASSQRIKLDPEQYF. The CDR3 DNA is TGCGCCAGCAGCCAAAGAATTAAGTTAGATCCGGAGCAGTACTTC.

V and J are TRBV7-2 and TRBJ2-7; TRBD2 might be the D (6 bases). The DNA end favors TRBJ2-5, so the J call may be wrong. Germline V lookup: CDR1 SGHTA, CDR2 FQGNSA. This CDR3 is built from 15 residues. The CDR3 loop reads CASSLSRGGGKTQYF. As DNA, the CDR3 is TGTGCCAGCAGCTTAAGTCGAGGTGGGGGGAAGACCCAGTACTTC.

This clonotype was found a few times. The genes are TRBV20-1 and TRBJ2-1; D possibly corresponds to TRBD2 (5 bases). CDR3 length: 15 amino acids. Between the trimmed V and J ends, which lost 3 bases and 8 bases, there was a span of 20 bases. Germline V gives CDR1 DFQATT, CDR2 SNEGSKA (reference sequence). The CDR3 DNA is TGCAGTGCTAGGTCCTTGGTGAGGGCGCGGGATGAGCAGTTCTTC. Encoded protein: CSARSLVRARDEQFF.

The chain couples TRBV5-4 to TRBJ2-3; 8 nucleotides agree with TRBD1. Germline V CDR1 and CDR2: SGHNT, YYREEE (reference sequence). After removal of 4 bases from V and 2 bases from J, the junction contained 9 bases not matched to a gene. This CDR3 has 16 residues. The CDR3 here is CASSKGQEPITDTQYF. The DNA of the CDR3 is TGTGCCAGCAGCAAGGGACAGGAGCCGATCACAGATACGCAGTATTTT. Together with reference TRBV5-4 and TRBJ2-3, the CDR3 gives the full variable domain: ETGVTQSPTHLIKTRGQQVTLRCSSQSGHNTVSWYQQALGQGPQFIFQYYREEENGRGNFPPRFSGLQFPNYSSELNVNALELDDSALYLCASSKGQEPITDTQYFGPGTRLTVL.

The chain carries TRBV4-1 and TRBJ1-2; D unclear. Deletions cut 0 bases from V and 7 bases from J, with 12 bases between. The CDR3 has 14 amino acids. The germline CDR1 and CDR2 sequences are MGHRA and YSYEKL. The CDR3 here is CASSQDLRLGGYTF. The CDR3 region has the DNA TGCGCCAGCAGCCAAGATTTGAGGTTGGGTGGCTACACCTTC.

Only a few counts were recorded for this clonotype. V usage is TRBV25-1 and J usage is TRBJ1-2; D unclear. CDR1 and CDR2 (germline): MGHDK, SYGVNS. The CDR3 is 12 amino acids. Trimming took 2 bases from V and 7 from J, leaving 8 bases between them. The CDR3 DNA sequence: TGTGCCAGCAGTGAACTCGTGGGTGGCTACACCTTC. This sequence encodes CASSELVGGYTF.

This clonotype was counted a single time. The V and J genes are TRBV20-1 and TRBJ2-1; D not resolved. Germline CDR1 DFQATT, CDR2 SNEGSKA (reference sequence). The CDR3 spans 12 residues. V lost 5 bases and J 13 bases, leaving 18 bases between the germline ends. CDR3 DNA: TGCAGTGCTCCGATCTTTAAAGAGACCCAGTTCTTC. Its protein product is CSAPIFKETQFF.

A few counts support this clonotype. This chain joins TRBV7-2 and TRBJ2-1; either TRBD1 or TRBD2 may supply D (5 bases each). Germline values: CDR1 SGHTA, CDR2 FQGNSA. CDR3 length equals 16 residues. The V end was cut by 4 bases, the J end by 5 bases, with 18 bases between. The CDR3 loop is CASSYRAGTIDNEQFF. CDR3 coding DNA: TGTGCCAGCAGCTACCGAGCAGGGACCATTGACAATGAGCAGTTCTTC.

The table lists this clonotype with many counts. V is TRBV6-1 and J is TRBJ1-5; D possibly corresponds to TRBD1 (5 bases). The CDR3 loop spans 14 amino acids. V was clipped by 1 base and J by 11 bases, with 15 bases between them. Germline CDR1 MNHNS, CDR2 SASEGT. CDR3 amino acids: CASSEGADSGSQHF. CDR3 nucleotide sequence: TGTGCCAGCAGTGAAGGGGCAGACAGCGGGTCCCAGCATTTT.

This chain uses TRBV29-1 with TRBJ1-1; D remains ambiguous. The germline V gene encodes CDR1 SQVTM and CDR2 ANQGSEA. The CDR3 has 11 amino acids. V was clipped by 3 bases and J by 3 bases, with 5 bases between them. The DNA of the CDR3 is TGCAGCGTTGACCGGTACACTGAAGCTTTCTTT. Protein: CSVDRYTEAFF.

The chain uses TRBV4-2 and TRBJ1-4; D remains ambiguous. Germline CDR1 reads LGHNA; CDR2 reads YNFKEQ. This CDR3 has 14 amino acids. V was trimmed by 1 base and J by 0 bases, leaving 3 bases between them. The CDR3 is CASSQGTTNEKLFF. The CDR3 DNA reads as TGTGCCAGCAGCCAAGGTACAACTAATGAAAAACTGTTTTTT.

This chain connects TRBV4-3 to TRBJ2-7, with TRBD2 matching over 13 bases. This CDR3 contains 16 residues. Germline V lookup: CDR1 LGHNA, CDR2 YSLEER. V shed 0 bases, J shed 3 bases, and the junction held 2 bases outside the gene matches. CDR3 region: CASSQDWTSGGYEQYF. The CDR3 DNA follows: TGCGCCAGCAGCCAAGACTGGACTAGCGGGGGCTACGAGCAGTACTTC.

This clonotype was recorded a few times. The genes are TRBV20-1 and TRBJ2-3, with D maybe TRBD1 (6 bases). The CDR3 spans 16 residues. V lost 3 bases and J 6 bases, leaving 22 bases between the germline ends. The V gene's germline CDR1 is DFQATT and CDR2 SNEGSKA (reference sequence). Here the CDR3 DNA reads TGCAGTGCTAGTAGGGTACTACACAGGGTCACGGATACGCAGTATTTT. This translates into CSASRVLHRVTDTQYF.

A few counts support this clonotype. This rearrangement joins TRBV20-1 to TRBJ2-3; no clear D. Trimming removed 4 bases from V and 4 bases from J, with 9 bases in between. Germline lookup yields CDR1 DFQATT and CDR2 SNEGSKA (reference sequence). The CDR3 has 12 amino acids. The DNA for the CDR3 is TGCAGTGCTATCTTAAGCGCAGATACGCAGTATTTT. This encodes CSAILSADTQYF.

This clonotype came up a few times. The chain employs TRBV4-2 and TRBJ2-7; 10 bases agree with TRBD1. Germline CDR1 reads LGHNA; CDR2 reads YNFKEQ. The CDR3 totals 14 residues. The trim removed 2 bases at V and 6 bases at J, leaving 4 bases unmatched. CDR3 region: CASSQSGTGVEQYF. CDR3 nucleotide sequence: TGTGCCAGCAGCCAATCCGGGACAGGGGTCGAGCAGTACTTC.

The chain employs TRBV20-1 and TRBJ2-1, with D unresolved. CDR3 length equals 12 residues. V dropped 0 bases and J dropped 9 bases, with 9 bases sitting between them. The germline V gene has CDR1 DFQATT and CDR2 SNEGSKA (reference sequence). The CDR3 DNA sequence: TGCAGTGCTAGAGATTATGCGACTGAGCAGTTCTTC. Its protein product is CSARDYATEQFF.